Listed below are T cell receptor beta chains from one sample, sequenced in a study of T cell repertoires in cytomegalovirus infection. TCRdb reprocessed the reads with MiXCR, giving one entry per CDR3 protein. The sample includes around 540,000 distinct CDR3 sequences, 30% to 40% of them seen just once. These TCRs' antigens remain unknown. The source was cultured PBMCs, collected from culture after CMV antigen stimulation. The source of these receptors is a human donor in good health (CMV status not recorded). Some clones in this sample may be carry-over from other donors' samples. The CDR3 runs from the conserved cysteine through the conserved F or W. The order of the fields is J gene, V gene, D gene, clone size, CDR3 DNA, CDR3 protein. D genes are given only for firm matches. For some rows the clone size is stated as once, few or many, or as a class when expanded; others skip it.

>TRBJ1-1|TRBV7-2|NA|NA
TGTGCCAGCAGCCCGGACCGAACTGAAGCTTTCTTT
CASSPDRTEAFF
>TRBJ2-3|TRBV6-5|TRBD2|NA
TGTGCCAGCAGTCTCGATAGCGGGAGAGGCTATACGCAGTATTTT
CASSLDSGRGYTQYF
>TRBJ1-6|TRBV6-5|NA|NA
TGTGTCAGCAAAAAAAGGGTGGACGGCTCACCCCTCCACTTT
CVSKKRVDGSPLHF
>TRBJ2-5|TRBV10-3|NA|NA
TGTGCCACCGGAATGGCCGGGACATCCCAAGAGACCCAGTACTTC
CATGMAGTSQETQYF
>TRBJ1-4|TRBV12-3/TRBV12-4|TRBD1|NA
TGTGCCTCGACCGGGACAGGGACTGAAAAACTGTTTTTT
CASTGTGTEKLFF
>TRBJ2-1|TRBV7-7|NA|few
TGTGCTAGCAGCTTACTAGGAAGAAGGGACAATGAGCAGTTCTTC
CASSLLGRRDNEQFF
>TRBJ1-1|TRBV11-2|NA|NA
TGTGCCAGCAGAGGGTATCCGAACACTGAAGCTTTCTTT
CASRGYPNTEAFF
>TRBJ2-1|TRBV7-2|NA|few
TGTGCCAGCAGCGCCCGGAGGGTCGGAAACAATGAGCAGTTCTTC
CASSARRVGNNEQFF
>TRBJ2-2|TRBV29-1|NA|NA
TGCAGCGTTTCCAGGGTGGACACCGGGGAGCTGTTTTTT
CSVSRVDTGELFF
>TRBJ1-2|TRBV12-3/TRBV12-4|TRBD1|few
TGTGCCAGCAGTTTCCGCCGACAGGGGGATGGCTACACCTTC
CASSFRRQGDGYTF
>TRBJ2-2|TRBV3-1|NA|NA
TGTGCCAGCAGCCCGACCCTCTCTTCTAGCCCCGGGGAGCTGTTTTTT
CASSPTLSSSPGELFF
>TRBJ2-5|TRBV19|TRBD2|NA
TGTGCCAGTAGTATGGGGGGGACTAGCGGGAAAGAGACCCAGTACTTC
CASSMGGTSGKETQYF
>TRBJ2-1|TRBV7-2|NA|few
TGTGCCAGCAGCTTTGGGGGTCGGCGGGACAATGAGCAGTTCTTC
CASSFGGRRDNEQFF
>TRBJ2-1|TRBV6-2/TRBV6-3|NA|many
TGTGCCAGCACGTTGAGACAAGCAACCTCTCTTCTCAATGAGCAGTTCTTC
CASTLRQATSLLNEQFF
>TRBJ2-1|TRBV7-2|TRBD2|many
TGTGCCAGCAGCTTAGACTCTAGCGGGAGAGGTGAGCAGTTCTTC
CASSLDSSGRGEQFF
>TRBJ1-2|TRBV7-2|NA|many
TGTGCCAGCAGCCCCCTATGGGGGGGTTCTTATGGCTACACCTTC
CASSPLWGGSYGYTF
>TRBJ1-5|TRBV5-6|NA|NA
TGTGCCAGCAGCTTGGCAAATCGAGGGTATCAGCCCCAGCATTTT
CASSLANRGYQPQHF
>TRBJ1-2|TRBV10-3|NA|NA
TGTGCCACCGTATCCGTCGGAGTCTATGGCTACACCTTC
CATVSVGVYGYTF
>TRBJ2-1|TRBV7-2|NA|many
TGTGCCAGCACCCAAAGGGGGGGCAGATACAATGAGCAGTTCTTC
CASTQRGGRYNEQFF
>TRBJ1-2|TRBV4-1|NA|NA
TGCGCCAGCAGCCATTTTGCGGACACGAACTATGGCTACACCTTC
CASSHFADTNYGYTF
>TRBJ2-1|TRBV12-3/TRBV12-4|NA|NA
TGTGCCAGCAGTTGGGGGGGGCGGCCCTACAATGAGCAGTTCTTC
CASSWGGRPYNEQFF
>TRBJ2-1|TRBV5-1|TRBD2|NA
TGCGCCAGCAGCGCATCCGGGACTAGCGGTGAGCAGTTCTTC
CASSASGTSGEQFF
>TRBJ2-1|TRBV7-8|NA|few
TGTGCCAGCAGCCTCCTAGCCCCCGAGCAGTTCTTC
CASSLLAPEQFF
>TRBJ2-4|TRBV7-9|NA|NA
TGTGCCAGCAGCTTAAATACGGGGGCCAAAAACATTCAGTACTTC
CASSLNTGAKNIQYF
>TRBJ2-1|TRBV15|TRBD2|NA
TGTGCCACCAGCAGAACCGGGACTAGCGGGAGGATTGAGCAGTTCTTC
CATSRTGTSGRIEQFF
>TRBJ2-1|TRBV12-3/TRBV12-4|NA|many
TGTGCCAGCAGTCCCCCTACCGGCAGGGCCAATGAGCAGTTCTTC
CASSPPTGRANEQFF
>TRBJ2-2|TRBV6-1|NA|once
TGTGCCAGCCTCCAGAGGCCCCAAACTCACACCGGGGAGCTGTTTTTT
CASLQRPQTHTGELFF
>TRBJ2-7|TRBV4-1|NA|NA
TGCGCCAGCAGTGGCCCAGGGAAGAGGAACTACGAGCAGTACTTC
CASSGPGKRNYEQYF
>TRBJ2-3|TRBV27|NA|NA
TGTGCCAGCAGGCTACCGAGGACAGATACGCAGTATTTT
CASRLPRTDTQYF
>TRBJ1-1|TRBV30|NA|NA
TGTGCCTGGAGCAAGAGTCGGGGAGGCACTGAAGCTTTCTTT
CAWSKSRGGTEAFF
>TRBJ1-5|TRBV7-2|TRBD1|NA
TGTGCCAGCAGCTTAACACCTCAGGGGGTTCAGCCCCAGCATTTT
CASSLTPQGVQPQHF
>TRBJ1-2|TRBV18|NA|NA
TGTGCCAGCTCACCTAGGTATGGGTACTATGGCTACACCTTC
CASSPRYGYYGYTF
>TRBJ2-1|TRBV20-1|NA|NA
TGCAGTGCGGATAACAGGGGGACTACCTACAATGAGCAGTTCTTC
CSADNRGTTYNEQFF
>TRBJ1-1|TRBV12-3/TRBV12-4|NA|few
TGTGCCAGCAGTTTTGCCCAAGGGGGCACTGAAGCTTTCTTT
CASSFAQGGTEAFF
>TRBJ1-6|TRBV7-2|NA|many
TGTGCCAGCAGACCCAGCGGGGCAGATTCACCCCTCCACTTT
CASRPSGADSPLHF
>TRBJ2-1|TRBV7-2|NA|NA
TGTGCCAGCAGCCCCCCGGGCCTAAGCAATGGTGAGCAGTTCTTC
CASSPPGLSNGEQFF
>TRBJ2-3|TRBV19|NA|few
TGTGCCAGTAGTGGGACGGGGTTCACAGATACGCAGTATTTT
CASSGTGFTDTQYF
>TRBJ2-3|TRBV7-9|NA|NA
TGTGCCAGCAGCTTACCTCAACAAGTTGTTGGCACAGATACGCAGTATTTT
CASSLPQQVVGTDTQYF
>TRBJ2-2|TRBV7-2|NA|NA
TGTGCCAGCAGCCAAAGACAGAGGAACGGGGAGCTGTTTTTT
CASSQRQRNGELFF